This T cell receptor (beta chain) is from a study of blood T cell repertoires in COVID-19. Study information: The analysed material was cDNA or gDNA that came from T cells, B-cell-depleted T cells, or PBMCs.

In the original analysis: Nucleated cell counts were estimated from reference gene primer amplification. Data came from immunoSEQ multiplex PCR; TCRdb stores just in-frame clones and leaves some out. That table supplies the V and J calls and clone size; D and trimming were determined from the DNA. Of roughly 220,000 clones listed, around 80% are singletons. The CDR3 covers 15 residues. The germline V gene has CDR1 LGHDT and CDR2 YNNKEL (reference sequence). V lost 4 bases to trimming and J lost 5 bases; unmatched junction nucleotides: 10. The table lists this clone with a few counts. The TCR originated in a man in his thirties or forties with active or convalescent COVID-19. The V and J genes are TRBV3-1 (or the pseudogene TRBV3-2) and TRBJ2-5, with 7 bases that match TRBD1. Source material: peripheral blood. For the CDR3, the DNA is TGTGCCAGCAGCCCCGGGACAGATTTTTGGGAGACCCAGTACTTC. This translates into CASSPGTDFWETQYF.